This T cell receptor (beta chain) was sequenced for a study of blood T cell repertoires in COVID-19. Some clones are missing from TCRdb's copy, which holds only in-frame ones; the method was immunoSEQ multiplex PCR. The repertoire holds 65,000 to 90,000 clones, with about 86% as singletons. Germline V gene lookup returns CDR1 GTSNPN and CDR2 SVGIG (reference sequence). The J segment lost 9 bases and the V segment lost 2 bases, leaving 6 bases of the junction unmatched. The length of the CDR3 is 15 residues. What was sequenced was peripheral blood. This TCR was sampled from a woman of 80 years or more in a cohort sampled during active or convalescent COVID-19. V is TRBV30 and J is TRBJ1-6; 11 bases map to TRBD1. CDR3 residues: CAWSPPGTGGSPLHF. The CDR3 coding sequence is TGTGCCTGGAGTCCCCCAGGGACAGGGGGTTCACCCCTCCACTTT.